Below are 8 T cell receptor beta chains sequenced from a single sample in a study of tumor-infiltrating lymphocytes in primary liver carcinoma. From about 19-30 mg of unsorted bulk tissue, DNA and RNA were co-extracted together. With 500 ng total RNA as template and a constant-region primer, TCR beta cDNA was made. ARM-PCR, slightly modified, supplied the TCR beta libraries through three nested multiplex PCR rounds. Investigators reported that the first two PCR rounds, at 10 to 11 cycles each, used TRBV1-TRBV30 forward primers with a C-beta reverse primer. MiXCR was run by TCRdb on the multiplex PCR reads, yielding one entry per CDR3 protein. The sample lists 50,000 to 60,000 distinct CDR3 sequences, about 78% occurring once. The sample comprised liver tumor tissue from sampling region 5. Documented subset: tumor region T5, tumor centre. The receptors were sampled from a man aged 35-49 years with primary liver carcinoma and hepatitis B virus infection.

The CDR3 is CASSVRGGQTRNTIYF. CDR3 coding DNA: TGTGCCAGCAGTGTGAGAGGAGGACAGACTCGAAACACCATATATTTT. This chain links TRBV6-1 with TRBJ1-3, with D tentatively TRBD1 (6 bases). Trimming removed 4 bases from V and 5 bases from J, with 18 bases in between. Per the germline V gene, CDR1 is MNHNS and CDR2 is SASEGT. The CDR3 spans 16 residues.

As to this clonotype: One end of the junction is discordant with germline, which a read error may explain. V is TRBV11-2 and J is TRBJ2-7, with TRBD2 matching 12 bases. Germline V CDR1 and CDR2: SGHAT, FQNNGV. The CDR3 has 16 residues. The DNA of the CDR3 is TGTGCCAACAGCCATGGGACTAGCGGGCCAGCCTACGAGCAGTACTTC. Its protein product is CANSHGTSGPAYEQYF. The full variable domain, in which reference TRBV11-2 and TRBJ2-7 provide the parts outside the CDR3, is EAGVAQSPRYKIIEKRQSVAFWCNPISGHATLYWYQQILGQGPKLLIQFQNNGVVDDSQLPKDRFSAERLKGVDSTLKIQPAKLEDSAVYLCANSHGTSGPAYEQYFGPGTRLTVT.

The rearrangement joins TRBV29-1 to TRBJ2-3, with 9 bases aligning to TRBD1. Per germline, CDR1 SQVTM and CDR2 ANQGSEA. This CDR3 region has 14 residues. Here the CDR3 reads CNLRTGAFADTQYF. In DNA form, the CDR3 reads TGCAACCTTAGGACAGGGGCTTTCGCAGATACGCAGTATTTT.

A remark on this clonotype: The junction differs from germline at one of its ends, possibly a read error. The rearrangement links TRBV6-1 to TRBJ1-4; D not certain. The germline V gene has CDR1 MNHNS and CDR2 SASEGT. The CDR3 contains 16 residues. CDR3 sequence (DNA): TGTGCCAGAAGTGGAGCGGGTATTGCAACTAATGAAAAACTGTTTTTT. This sequence encodes CARSGAGIATNEKLFF.

Comment on this clonotype: One end of the junction does not line up with germline, which may come from a read error. This sequence joins TRBV11-1 and TRBJ2-1; 11 bases agree with TRBD2. This CDR3 region has 18 residues. Germline CDR1 reads SGHAT; CDR2 reads FQDESV (reference sequence). The CDR3 is CTSNLRSLAGGSYNKQFF. In DNA, the CDR3 is TGTACCAGCAACTTAAGATCCCTAGCGGGAGGATCCTACAATAAGCAGTTCTTC. The full variable domain, with the rest looked up from reference TRBV11-1 and TRBJ2-1, is EAEVAQSPRYKITEKSQAVAFWCDPISGHATLYWYRQILGQGPELLVQFQDESVVDDSQLPKDRFSAERLKGVDSTLKIQPAELGDSAMYLCTSNLRSLAGGSYNKQFFGPGTRLTVL.

The chain has TRBV10-1 and TRBJ2-1, with D tentatively TRBD2 (7 bases). There are 13 residues in the CDR3. Germline assignment: CDR1 WNHNN and CDR2 SYGVQD (reference sequence). Trimming left V 6 bases short and J 11 bases short, with 17 bases between. CDR3 sequence reads: CASSGGGATQQFF. As DNA, the CDR3 is TGCGCCAGCAGCGGTGGGGGGGCTACCCAGCAGTTCTTC.

This clonotype occurred a few times. Because the CDR3 is missing its conserved closing phenylalanine or tryptophan, this is likely a read error. This chain connects TRBV4-3 to TRBJ2-1; TRBD2 matches at 7 bases. This CDR3 is 16 amino acids long. V trimming: 0 bases; J trimming: 4 bases; junction bases outside the gene matches: 6. The germline V gene encodes CDR1 LGHNA and CDR2 YSLEER. CDR3 nucleotides: TGCGCCAGCAGCCAAGATCGGAGCGGGATGTACAATGAGCAGTTCCTC. Translating gives CASSQDRSGMYNEQFL.

This clonotype has a single count. The rearrangement uses TRBV29-1 and TRBJ1-1; TRBD1 matches at 7 bases. With V trimmed by 7 bases and J by 2 bases, 13 bases remained unmatched. Germline assignment: CDR1 SQVTM and CDR2 ANQGSEA. This CDR3 region has 15 residues. The CDR3 is CSAGLADRRNTEAFF. Written as DNA, the CDR3 is TGCAGCGCTGGCCTGGCGGACAGGAGAAACACTGAAGCTTTCTTT.